A single sample is the source of the 23 T cell receptor beta chains below, sequenced in a study of early T cells in non-severe SARS-CoV-2 infection. TCRdb re-called the 5' RACE reads through MiXCR, storing one row per CDR3 protein. The top ten clones hold 5.8% of a sample with 55,000 or so distinct CDR3 sequences, about 6.4% of them seen once. The sequencing here drew on whole blood, taken at baseline. The origin of the receptors is an adult who was a healthcare worker with PCR-confirmed SARS-CoV-2 infection or an uninfected control (not recorded which).

This clonotype was seen many times. This CDR3 reads CASSLARGVTDTQYF. The CDR3 nucleotides are TGTGCCAGCAGTTTGGCCAGGGGAGTCACAGATACGCAGTATTTT. The chain combines TRBV28 with TRBJ2-3, with D maybe TRBD1 (6 bases). Germline lookup yields CDR1 MDHEN and CDR2 SYDVKM. The CDR3 covers 15 residues. Trimming shortened V by 3 bases and J by 2 bases, and 12 bases separated the two germline ends.

This clonotype was detected many times. The rearrangement uses TRBV7-2 and TRBJ2-3, with D perhaps assigned TRBD1 or TRBD2 (6 bases each). V lost 1 base and J 4 bases, leaving 12 bases between the germline ends. Germline-derived CDR1 and CDR2 are SGHTA and FQGNSA. CDR3 length: 15 amino acids. CDR3 DNA: TGTGCCAGCAGCTTAGGTTCAGGGGAGGCAGATACGCAGTATTTT. Translating gives CASSLGSGEADTQYF.

This clonotype came up many times. The genes are TRBV10-3 and TRBJ2-1, with 9 bases lining up with TRBD1. Germline loops: CDR1 ENHRY, CDR2 SYGVKD. The CDR3 extends over 15 amino acids. V trimming: 3 bases; J trimming: 4 bases; junction bases outside the gene matches: 4. CDR3 sequence: CAISDGDRVYNEQFF. As DNA, the CDR3 is TGTGCCATCAGTGACGGGGACAGGGTATACAATGAGCAGTTCTTC.

This chain joins TRBV11-2 and TRBJ2-6; D is possibly TRBD1 (5 bases). The ends were cut back, 5 bases at V and 2 bases at J, with 13 bases in the middle. This CDR3 contains 16 residues. Looked up from germline, CDR1 is SGHAT and CDR2 is FQNNGV. DNA of the CDR3: TGTGCCAGCAGCCCCCAGGGCAGGGCTGGGGCCAACGTCCTGACTTTC. Its translation is CASSPQGRAGANVLTF.

Here the CDR3 reads CASSTQMNTEAFF. CDR3 DNA sequence: TGTGCCAGCAGTACCCAAATGAACACTGAAGCTTTCTTT. The rearrangement links TRBV7-3 to TRBJ1-1, with no clear D. Germline V gene sequence: CDR1 SGHTA, CDR2 FQGTGA. V was clipped by 6 bases and J by 0 bases, with 8 bases between them. This CDR3 spans 13 amino acids.

This clonotype was recorded many times. The V gene is TRBV20-1, the J gene TRBJ2-3; 11 bases map to TRBD2. Germline V lookup: CDR1 DFQATT, CDR2 SNEGSKA (reference sequence). The J segment lost 8 bases and the V segment lost 2 bases, leaving 12 bases of the junction unmatched. This CDR3 spans 16 amino acids. CDR3 coding DNA: TGCAGTGCTAGATATCGTAGCGGGGGGGGATTTGGTACGCAGTATTTT. It is translated as CSARYRSGGGFGTQYF.

This clonotype was found many times. The chain is built from TRBV30 and TRBJ1-1, with 7 bases identical to TRBD1. Per the germline V gene, CDR1 is GTSNPN and CDR2 is SVGIG (reference sequence). The CDR3 extends over 14 amino acids. V was clipped by 2 bases and J by 1 base; unmatched bases: 4. As DNA, the CDR3 is TGTGCCTGGAGTTCGACAGGGCCGAACACTGAAGCTTTCTTT. Its protein is CAWSSTGPNTEAFF.

This clonotype came up many times. The chain recombines TRBV4-1 with TRBJ2-7, with 9 bases lining up with TRBD1. V shed 0 bases, J shed 3 bases, and the junction held 3 bases outside the gene matches. The CDR3 sequence is 15 residues long. Looked up from germline, CDR1 is MGHRA and CDR2 is YSYEKL. The CDR3 protein is CASSQEKTGGYEQYF. The CDR3 nucleotides are TGCGCCAGCAGCCAAGAAAAGACAGGGGGCTACGAGCAGTACTTC.

This clonotype was counted many times. The V gene is TRBV30, the J gene TRBJ1-1; D gene ambiguous. Germline V gene data show CDR1 as GTSNPN and CDR2 as SVGIG (reference sequence). The CDR3 spans 13 residues. V lost 4 bases, J lost 1 base, and 10 bases lay in between. DNA of the CDR3: TGTGCCTGGATGGGCGGACCGAACACTGAAGCTTTCTTT. Its translation is CAWMGGPNTEAFF.

By share, this clonotype ranks as medium-sized. This chain uses TRBV12-3 or TRBV12-4 with TRBJ2-1; 7 nucleotides line up with TRBD1. The V segment lost 8 bases and the J segment 4 bases; nucleotides outside the gene matches: 17. This CDR3 region has 17 residues. The DNA of the CDR3 is TGTGCCAGCCGGGGACAGCTTGGCGTGAATTCATACAATGAGCAGTTCTTC. Its translation is CASRGQLGVNSYNEQFF.

The rearrangement links TRBV30 to TRBJ1-3; D is ambiguous. Germline V gives CDR1 GTSNPN, CDR2 SVGIG (reference sequence). The CDR3 loop spans 14 amino acids. Trimming cost V 5 bases and J 4 bases, with 15 bases left between them. The CDR3 DNA reads TGTGCCTGGGCCCCGACCGCCTTGGGAAACACCATATATTTT. Protein product: CAWAPTALGNTIYF.

This clonotype was seen ten or more times. The rearrangement joins TRBV29-1 to TRBJ2-3, with a tentative D call TRBD1 (6 bases). The CDR3 is made up of 12 amino acids. Between the trimmed V and J ends, which lost 7 bases and 3 bases, there was a span of 11 bases. Germline CDR1 reads SQVTM; CDR2 reads ANQGSEA. CDR3 protein: CSADTGTDTQYF. DNA of the CDR3: TGCAGCGCCGATACAGGGACAGATACGCAGTATTTT.

This clonotype has just a few counts. The CDR3 sequence is CASSLGTGRFLRFQPQHF. The DNA of the CDR3 is TGCGCCAGCAGCTTGGGGACAGGGCGATTTTTGCGATTTCAGCCCCAGCATTTT. The chain is built from TRBV5-1 and TRBJ1-5, with TRBD1 matching 8 bases. This CDR3 comprises 18 residues. V shed 0 bases and J 6 bases; nucleotides not matched to a gene: 14. Germline CDR1 reads SGHRS; CDR2 reads YFSETQ.

CDR3 protein: CASSQQDRPRREQYF. CDR3 bases: TGTGCCAGCAGTCAACAGGACCGACCTCGGCGCGAGCAGTACTTC. This chain connects TRBV25-1 to TRBJ2-7; tentative D call: TRBD1 (5 bases). The V gene's germline CDR1 is MGHDK and CDR2 SYGVNS. V dropped 5 bases and J dropped 6 bases, with 20 bases sitting between them. The CDR3 length is 15 residues.

In its sample, this clonotype was seen many times. The gene calls are TRBV20-1 and TRBJ2-7, with TRBD2 matching over 11 bases. V trimming: 5 bases; J trimming: 7 bases; junction bases outside the gene matches: 13. Per the germline V gene, CDR1 is DFQATT and CDR2 is SNEGSKA (reference sequence). The CDR3 runs 15 residues. The CDR3 nucleotides are TGCAGTGCTCTCCAGTACCTAGCGGGGGGCAGGGAGCAGTACTTC. It encodes CSALQYLAGGREQYF.

This clonotype has at least ten counts. V gene TRBV13 combines with J gene TRBJ1-5; 8 nucleotides agree with TRBD1. This CDR3 contains 15 residues. Germline trimming cut 5 bases from V and 7 bases from J; bases unmatched to any gene: 10. Germline V CDR1 and CDR2: PRHDT, FYEKMQ (reference sequence). The CDR3 nucleotides read TGTGCCAGCAGCCGACTAGCGGACAGGGACCAGCCCCAGCATTTT. Translation: CASSRLADRDQPQHF.

This clonotype came up a few times. V usage is TRBV12-3 or TRBV12-4 and J usage is TRBJ1-2; D is perhaps TRBD1 (5 bases). This CDR3 has 12 amino acids. The V end lost 6 bases, the J end lost 5 bases, and 10 bases lay between the germline ends. Here the CDR3 reads CASSIGEYGYTF. CDR3 coding DNA: TGTGCCAGCAGCATAGGGGAATATGGCTACACCTTC.

Ten or more counts support this clonotype. The DNA for the CDR3 is TGTGCCAGCAGCTTAGCCGCATCGGAGACTGAAGCTTTCTTT. Encoded protein: CASSLAASETEAFF. V and J are TRBV11-2 and TRBJ1-1; D is unclear. Trimming stripped 1 base from V and 5 bases from J, with 11 bases between. CDR3 length equals 14 residues. Germline lookup yields CDR1 SGHAT and CDR2 FQNNGV.

Ten or more counts support this clonotype. This chain connects TRBV29-1 to TRBJ1-1; possible D gene TRBD1, 5 bases. The germline V gene encodes CDR1 SQVTM and CDR2 ANQGSEA. The CDR3 has 12 residues. Trimming shortened V by 4 bases and J by 6 bases, and 12 bases separated the two germline ends. CDR3 nucleotides: TGCAGCGTTGGCTTTAGGGGACCTGAAGCTTTCTTT. This encodes CSVGFRGPEAFF.

This clonotype occurred a few times. V usage is TRBV7-2 and J usage is TRBJ2-7; no clear D gene. Trimming took 1 base from V and 2 from J, leaving 9 bases between them. CDR3 size: 14 residues. Germline CDR1 SGHTA, CDR2 FQGNSA. The CDR3 loop is CASSLVGPTYEQYF. As DNA, the CDR3 is TGTGCCAGCAGCTTAGTCGGGCCTACCTACGAGCAGTACTTC.

This clonotype has a count of ten or more. The chain joins TRBV14 to TRBJ1-2, with 8 bases fitting TRBD1. The V gene's germline CDR1 is SGHDN and CDR2 FVKESK. This CDR3 contains 20 residues. Trimming at V came to 1 base and at J to 3 bases, leaving 19 bases not matched to a gene. The CDR3 protein is CASSQVGHGQGELPYYGYTF. In nucleotides, the CDR3 is TGTGCCAGCAGCCAAGTCGGCCACGGACAGGGAGAACTACCGTACTATGGCTACACCTTC.

This clonotype was picked up a small number of times. The chain is built from TRBV5-1 and TRBJ1-1; 7 bases fit TRBD1. Germline CDR1 SGHRS, CDR2 YFSETQ. This CDR3 region has 17 residues. Unmatched junction bases numbered 9, after V lost 0 bases and J lost 1 base. CDR3 region: CASSLARTGDWNTEAFF. The CDR3, as DNA: TGCGCCAGCAGCTTGGCCCGGACAGGAGATTGGAACACTGAAGCTTTCTTT. The full variable domain, completed using reference TRBV5-1 and TRBJ1-1, is KAGVTQTPRYLIKTRGQQVTLSCSPISGHRSVSWYQQTPGQGLQFLFEYFSETQRNKGNFPGRFSGRQFSNSRSEMNVSTLELGDSALYLCASSLARTGDWNTEAFFGQGTRLTVV.

The chain recombines TRBV4-2 with TRBJ2-5; 7 nucleotides agree with TRBD2. V gave up 1 base and J gave up 5 bases; unmatched junction bases: 10. Germline V gene data show CDR1 as LGHNA and CDR2 as YNFKEQ. The CDR3 is 16 residues long. In nucleotides, the CDR3 is TGTGCCAGCAGCCAAGGACTAGCCGGGGGACGGGAGACCCAGTACTTC. Translation: CASSQGLAGGRETQYF.